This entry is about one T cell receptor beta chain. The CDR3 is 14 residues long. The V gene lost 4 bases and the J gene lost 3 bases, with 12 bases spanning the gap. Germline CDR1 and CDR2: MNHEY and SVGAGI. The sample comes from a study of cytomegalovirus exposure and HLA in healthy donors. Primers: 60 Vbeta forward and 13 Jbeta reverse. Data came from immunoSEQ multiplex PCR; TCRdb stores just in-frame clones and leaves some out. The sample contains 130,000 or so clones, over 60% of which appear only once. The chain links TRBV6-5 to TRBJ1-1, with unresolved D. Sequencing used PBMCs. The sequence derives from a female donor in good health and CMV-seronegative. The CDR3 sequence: CASSFMVGDTEAFF. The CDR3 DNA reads TGTGCCAGCAGTTTCATGGTCGGTGACACTGAAGCTTTCTTT.